The 26 T cell receptor beta chains in this list originate from one sample, sequenced in a study of OX40 agonist ivuxolimab in advanced cancers. Sequenced by immunoSEQ multiplex PCR; TCRdb stores in-frame clones only, minus some. Among tens of thousands of clones listed, more than 85% were seen once. Specimen: CD4+ or CD8+ T cells sorted from blood, collected in a trial of the OX40 agonist ivuxolimab. All receptors derive from an adult with an advanced solid tumor such as melanoma, head and neck, liver or kidney cancer.

The chain carries TRBV28 and TRBJ2-5, with 7 positions matching TRBD1. The CDR3 has 15 residues. Germline lookup yields CDR1 MDHEN and CDR2 SYDVKM. V gave up 6 bases and J gave up 2 bases; unmatched junction bases: 9. For the CDR3, the DNA is TGTGCCAGCAGGCCCGTGGACAGGCTACAAGAGACCCAGTACTTC. The encoded protein is CASRPVDRLQETQYF. Full variable domain (missing parts from reference TRBV28 and TRBJ2-5): DVKVTQSSRYLVKRTGEKVFLECVQDMDHENMFWYRQDPGLGLRLIYFSYDVKMKEKGDIPEGYSVSREKKERFSLILESASTNQTSMYLCASRPVDRLQETQYFGPGTRLLVL.

The chain joins TRBV30 to TRBJ2-7; unclear D gene. The CDR3 length is 10 residues. Germline V gene sequence: CDR1 GTSNPN, CDR2 SVGIG (reference sequence). V was cut by 1 base and J by 5 bases, with 3 bases left in between. The CDR3 coding sequence is TGTGCCTGGAGTGGAAACGAGCAGTACTTC. Its protein product is CAWSGNEQYF.

V gene TRBV6-5 combines with J gene TRBJ1-6, with D possibly matching TRBD1 (6 bases). V gave up 6 bases and J gave up 13 bases, with 10 bases separating them. CDR1 and CDR2 from the germline V gene are MNHEY and SVGAGI. This CDR3 spans 11 amino acids. The DNA of the CDR3 is TGTGCCAGCAGGGGGGGCCCGCCCCTCCACTTT. Translation gives CASRGGPPLHF.

J is TRBJ1-1 and V is TRBV6-5, with D possibly TRBD1 on 5 matching bases. V was trimmed by 2 bases and J by 4 bases, leaving 11 bases between them. Per germline, CDR1 MNHEY and CDR2 SVGAGI. This CDR3 region has 14 residues. The CDR3 DNA is TGTGCCAGCAGTTACAGCGGGGGGGGCACTGAAGCTTTCTTT. Translation gives CASSYSGGGTEAFF.

This rearrangement joins TRBV5-6 to TRBJ2-1; D is perhaps TRBD2 (6 bases). Germline values: CDR1 SGHDT, CDR2 YYEEEE. The CDR3 is 15 residues long. V gave up 0 bases and J gave up 5 bases, with 12 bases separating them. CDR3 coding DNA: TGTGCCAGCAGCTTGGAGCTAGCGACTCACAATGAGCAGTTCTTC. Protein sequence: CASSLELATHNEQFF.

The V and J genes are TRBV2 and TRBJ1-2; 7 nucleotides agree with TRBD1. The junction had 6 bases not matched to a gene; V was cut back by 8 bases and J by 3 bases. Germline V CDR1 and CDR2: SNHLY, FYNNEI. CDR3 length: 13 residues. CDR3 nucleotide sequence: TGTGCCAGCGACAGGGATATTGACTATGGCTACACCTTC. Encoded protein: CASDRDIDYGYTF.

The rearrangement joins TRBV5-4 to TRBJ1-1; D is unclear. The CDR3 consists of 13 residues. CDR1 SGHNT and CDR2 YYREEE come from the germline V gene (reference sequence). Trimming removed 0 bases at V and 0 bases at J, with 3 bases between. The CDR3 DNA sequence: TGTGCCAGCAGCTTGGCGCTGAACACTGAAGCTTTCTTT. This translates into CASSLALNTEAFF. Drawing the rest from reference TRBV5-4 and TRBJ1-1, the complete variable domain is ETGVTQSPTHLIKTRGQQVTLRCSSQSGHNTVSWYQQALGQGPQFIFQYYREEENGRGNFPPRFSGLQFPNYSSELNVNALELDDSALYLCASSLALNTEAFFGQGTRLTVV.

The rearrangement uses TRBV15 and TRBJ1-1, with D uncertain. The CDR3 length is 13 residues. CDR1 and CDR2 from the germline V gene are LNHNV and YYDKDF (reference sequence). V shed 0 bases and J shed 7 bases, with 9 bases lying between them. For the CDR3, the DNA is TGTGCCACCAGCAGAGATGGAGGGAGTGAAGCTTTCTTT. Translated: CATSRDGGSEAFF. The variable domain in full, with the rest retrieved from reference TRBV15 and TRBJ1-1, is DAMVIQNPRYQVTQFGKPVTLSCSQTLNHNVMYWYQQKSSQAPKLLFHYYDKDFNNEADTPDNFQSRRPNTSFCFLDIRSPGLGDTAMYLCATSRDGGSEAFFGQGTRLTVV.

This rearrangement joins TRBV10-1 to TRBJ1-1; D gene uncertain. V lost 4 bases and J 0 bases, leaving 12 bases between the germline ends. CDR3 length equals 15 residues. Per germline, CDR1 WNHNN and CDR2 SYGVQD (reference sequence). Here the CDR3 DNA reads TGCGCCAGCAGTGGCCCGGACCTCGTGAACACTGAAGCTTTCTTT. This codes for CASSGPDLVNTEAFF.

The rearrangement uses TRBV9 and TRBJ2-5, with a tentative D call TRBD2 (5 bases). The CDR3 length is 14 residues. V lost 0 bases to trimming and J lost 4 bases, with 10 bases between them. CDR1 is SGDLS, CDR2 YYNGEE, per germline. CDR3 sequence (DNA): TGTGCCAGCAGCGTAGGGGGAGATGCAGAGACCCAGTACTTC. Translated, it gives CASSVGGDAETQYF.

The V call is TRBV28, the J call TRBJ2-7, with D tentatively TRBD1 or TRBD2 (6 bases each). There are 15 residues in the CDR3. Germline assignment: CDR1 MDHEN and CDR2 SYDVKM. Trimming pared 5 bases from V and 6 bases from J, leaving 20 bases between. This CDR3 is CASSHGWGARGEQYF. DNA for the CDR3: TGTGCCAGCAGTCATGGGTGGGGGGCAAGAGGCGAGCAGTACTTC. Drawing the rest from reference TRBV28 and TRBJ2-7, the complete variable domain is DVKVTQSSRYLVKRTGEKVFLECVQDMDHENMFWYRQDPGLGLRLIYFSYDVKMKEKGDIPEGYSVSREKKERFSLILESASTNQTSMYLCASSHGWGARGEQYFGPGTRLTVT.

The chain is built from TRBV19 and TRBJ2-7, with 9 bases fitting TRBD2. CDR1 is LNHDA, CDR2 SQIVND, per germline (reference sequence). V lost 5 bases to trimming and J lost 3 bases; unmatched junction nucleotides: 8. This CDR3 has 15 residues. CDR3 sequence (DNA): TGTGCCAGTAGTCCCCCGAATAGCGGGGGCTACGAGCAGTACTTC. The encoded protein is CASSPPNSGGYEQYF.

This chain connects TRBV7-8 to TRBJ2-1; TRBD2 agrees at 8 bases. This CDR3 has 17 residues. J lost 5 bases, V lost 0 bases, and 9 bases had no gene match. Germline V CDR1 and CDR2: SGHVS, FQNEAQ. The CDR3 DNA reads TGTGCCAGCAGCTTAGCGCCCGGGAGGGTTGGAAACAATGAGCAGTTCTTC. Its protein is CASSLAPGRVGNNEQFF.

The count of this clone is one. The chain combines TRBV11-2 with TRBJ2-1; D is undetermined. CDR1 and CDR2 from the germline V gene are SGHAT and FQNNGV. V was clipped by 4 bases and J by 4 bases, with 14 bases between them. This CDR3 spans 15 amino acids. The CDR3 reads CASSSRGPSYNEQFF. The CDR3 nucleotides are TGTGCCAGCAGCTCGCGTGGTCCTTCTTACAATGAGCAGTTCTTC.

The CDR3 region is CASSLNSGRSGLELFF. CDR3 DNA sequence: TGTGCCAGCAGTTTAAATTCAGGACGGTCGGGGTTAGAACTGTTTTTT. The chain recombines TRBV28 with TRBJ1-4, with D unclear. This CDR3 comprises 16 residues. Germline CDR1 MDHEN, CDR2 SYDVKM. Trimming removed 2 bases from V and 12 bases from J, with 22 bases in between.

This chain joins TRBV15 and TRBJ2-7; weak D call: TRBD2 (5 bases). Germline-derived CDR1 and CDR2 are LNHNV and YYDKDF (reference sequence). The CDR3 contains 14 residues. With 6 bases removed from V and 0 bases from J, the gap between germline ends came to 12 bases. The CDR3 spells CATRDSMSSYEQYF. For the CDR3, the DNA is TGTGCCACCAGGGACTCGATGAGCTCCTACGAGCAGTACTTC.

The rearrangement links TRBV30 to TRBJ1-1; D remains ambiguous. Trimming took 1 base from V and 0 from J, leaving 15 bases between them. CDR1 and CDR2 (germline): GTSNPN, SVGIG (reference sequence). This CDR3 has 16 amino acids. The CDR3 DNA follows: TGTGCCTGGAGTGGGTTGAGTAGGGAAATGAACACTGAAGCTTTCTTT. It encodes CAWSGLSREMNTEAFF.

This clone was counted a single time. This sequence joins TRBV6-6 and TRBJ2-7; D remains ambiguous. V dropped 4 bases and J dropped 3 bases, with 10 bases sitting between them. The CDR3 sequence is 13 residues long. Germline V gene sequence: CDR1 MNHNY, CDR2 SVGAGI (reference sequence). Here the CDR3 reads CASSLGRSYEQYF. The CDR3 DNA follows: TGTGCCAGCAGTTTGGGCAGAAGCTACGAGCAGTACTTC.

The chain recombines TRBV28 with TRBJ1-5; D unclear. The V gene lost 5 bases and the J gene lost 3 bases, with 11 bases spanning the gap. CDR1 is MDHEN, CDR2 SYDVKM, per germline. This CDR3 has 14 amino acids. Here the CDR3 DNA reads TGTGCCAGCAGTCGTACAGAAGACAATCAGCCCCAGCATTTT. This encodes CASSRTEDNQPQHF.

This chain joins TRBV28 and TRBJ2-1, with D tentatively TRBD1 or TRBD2 (6 bases each). Germline CDR1 reads MDHEN; CDR2 reads SYDVKM. The CDR3 runs 17 residues. Trimming left V 3 bases short and J 0 bases short, with 15 bases between. The CDR3, as DNA: TGTGCCAGCAGTTTTATGGGGGGCGCCCCCTCCTACAATGAGCAGTTCTTC. Its translation: CASSFMGGAPSYNEQFF.

This sequence joins TRBV27 and TRBJ2-7; a weak D match, TRBD1 (5 bases). Germline CDR1 reads MNHEY; CDR2 reads SMNVEV (reference sequence). The CDR3 runs to 13 residues. V was cut by 5 bases and J by 0 bases, with 8 bases left in between. CDR3 nucleotide sequence: TGTGCCAGCAGTATACAGGACTCCTACGAGCAGTACTTC. This translates into CASSIQDSYEQYF.

The chain couples TRBV4-1 to TRBJ1-1; no clear D. The length of the CDR3 is 12 residues. Between the trimmed V and J ends, which lost 2 bases and 6 bases, there was a span of 7 bases. Germline loops: CDR1 MGHRA, CDR2 YSYEKL. The DNA of the CDR3 is TGCGCCAGCAGCCAAACTGGGGCTGAAGCTTTCTTT. It translates to CASSQTGAEAFF.

The chain uses TRBV18 and TRBJ1-1; D unresolved. Trimming cost V 0 bases and J 8 bases, with 7 bases left between them. Germline CDR1 and CDR2: KGHSH and LQKENI. The CDR3 runs to 12 residues. DNA of the CDR3: TGTGCCAGCTCACCACCGTACGGGGAAGCTTTCTTT. Protein sequence: CASSPPYGEAFF.

The chain uses TRBV5-1 and TRBJ2-5; 10 bases are a match to TRBD1. J lost 5 bases, V lost 0 bases, and 10 bases had no gene match. Germline V gene data show CDR1 as SGHRS and CDR2 as YFSETQ. The CDR3 covers 17 residues. The CDR3 nucleotides read TGCGCCAGCAGCTTGGATTGGACAGGGGGAATGGGGGAGACCCAGTACTTC. This encodes CASSLDWTGGMGETQYF.

V is TRBV29-1 and J is TRBJ1-4; D call uncertain. Germline-derived CDR1 and CDR2 are SQVTM and ANQGSEA. The CDR3 runs 12 residues. Trimming took 7 bases from V and 7 from J, leaving 13 bases between them. In nucleotides, the CDR3 is TGCAGCGGAAAGGCTGTGGGTGAAAAACTGTTTTTT. It is translated as CSGKAVGEKLFF. Full variable domain (remainder filled in from reference TRBV29-1 and TRBJ1-4): SAVISQKPSRDICQRGTSLTIQCQVDSQVTMMFWYRQQPGQSLTLIATANQGSEATYESGFVIDKFPISRPNLTFSTLTVSNMSPEDSSIYLCSGKAVGEKLFFGSGTQLSVL.

The chain uses TRBV9 and TRBJ2-3; D possibly uses TRBD1 or TRBD2 (5 bases each). Germline V gene lookup returns CDR1 SGDLS and CDR2 YYNGEE. Deletions cut 3 bases from V and 2 bases from J, with 16 bases between. The CDR3 contains 16 residues. CDR3 in amino acids: CASSDTHRDATDTQYF. The DNA for the CDR3 is TGTGCCAGCAGCGATACTCATCGGGACGCCACAGATACGCAGTATTTT.